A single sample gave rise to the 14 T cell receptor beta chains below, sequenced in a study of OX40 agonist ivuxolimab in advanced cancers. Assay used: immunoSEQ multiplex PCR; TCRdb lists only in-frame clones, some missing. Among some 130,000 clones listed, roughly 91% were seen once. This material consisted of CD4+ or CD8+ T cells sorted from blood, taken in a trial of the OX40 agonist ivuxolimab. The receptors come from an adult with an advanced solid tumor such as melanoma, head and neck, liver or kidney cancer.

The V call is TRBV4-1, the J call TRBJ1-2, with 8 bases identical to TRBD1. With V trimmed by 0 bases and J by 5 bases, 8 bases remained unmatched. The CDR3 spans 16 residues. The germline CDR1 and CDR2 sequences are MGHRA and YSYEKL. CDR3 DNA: TGCGCCAGCAGCCAAGATGGGCAGGGGGCGGATTATGGCTACACCTTC. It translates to CASSQDGQGADYGYTF.

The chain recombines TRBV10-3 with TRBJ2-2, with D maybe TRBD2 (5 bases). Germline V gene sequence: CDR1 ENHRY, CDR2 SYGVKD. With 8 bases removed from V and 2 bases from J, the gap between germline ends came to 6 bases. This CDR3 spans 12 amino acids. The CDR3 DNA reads TGTGCCATCGAGGGAAACACCGGGGAGCTGTTTTTT. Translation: CAIEGNTGELFF.

The CDR3 DNA reads TGCGCCAGCAGCGCTCGACAGGGAGTGAACATGCGGGCTTTCTTT. It translates to CASSARQGVNMRAFF. The V call is TRBV5-1, the J call TRBJ1-1; 7 bases align to TRBD1. CDR1 and CDR2 from the germline V gene are SGHRS and YFSETQ. CDR3 size: 15 residues. V gave up 4 bases and J gave up 11 bases; unmatched junction bases: 17.

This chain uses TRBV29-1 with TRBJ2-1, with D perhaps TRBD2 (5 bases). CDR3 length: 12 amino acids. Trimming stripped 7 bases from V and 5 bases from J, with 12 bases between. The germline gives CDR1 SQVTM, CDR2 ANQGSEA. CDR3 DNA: TGCAGCGCTCCGCGGGCCCACAATGAGCAGTTCTTC. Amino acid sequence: CSAPRAHNEQFF.

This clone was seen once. CDR3: CASSLLGQGPTEAFF. Here the CDR3 DNA reads TGTGCCAGCAGCTTACTCGGCCAGGGCCCCACTGAAGCTTTCTTT. This chain joins TRBV7-9 and TRBJ1-1, with D perhaps matching TRBD1 (5 bases). The CDR3 has 15 residues. Trimming cost V 2 bases and J 4 bases, with 14 bases left between them. Germline V gene data show CDR1 as SEHNR and CDR2 as FQNEAQ (reference sequence).

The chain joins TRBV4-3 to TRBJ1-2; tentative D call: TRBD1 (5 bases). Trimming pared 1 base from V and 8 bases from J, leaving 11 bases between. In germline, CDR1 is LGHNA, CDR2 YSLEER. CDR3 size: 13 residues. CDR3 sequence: CASSQGLRDGYTF. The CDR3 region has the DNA TGCGCCAGCAGCCAAGGCCTGAGGGACGGCTACACCTTC.

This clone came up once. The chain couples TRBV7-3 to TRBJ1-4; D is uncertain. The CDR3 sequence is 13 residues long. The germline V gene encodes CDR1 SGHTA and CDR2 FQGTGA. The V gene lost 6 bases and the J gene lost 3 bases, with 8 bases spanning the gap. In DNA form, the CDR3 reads TGTGCCAGCAGGGCAGAGGCTAATGAAAAACTGTTTTTT. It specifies CASRAEANEKLFF.

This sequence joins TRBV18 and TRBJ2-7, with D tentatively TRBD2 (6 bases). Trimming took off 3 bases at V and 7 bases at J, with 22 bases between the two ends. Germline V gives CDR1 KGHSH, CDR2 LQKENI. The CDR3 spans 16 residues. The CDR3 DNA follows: TGTGCCAGCTCACCTAGACTAGACCCGGTTGGATGGGAGCAGTACTTC. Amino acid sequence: CASSPRLDPVGWEQYF.

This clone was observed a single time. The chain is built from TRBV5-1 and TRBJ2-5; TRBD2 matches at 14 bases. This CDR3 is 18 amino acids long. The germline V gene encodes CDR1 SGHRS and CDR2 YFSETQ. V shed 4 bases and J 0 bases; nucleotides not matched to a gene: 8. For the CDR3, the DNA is TGCGCCAGCAGCCCCGGACTAGCGGGGGGCGACTACCAAGAGACCCAGTACTTC. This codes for CASSPGLAGGDYQETQYF.

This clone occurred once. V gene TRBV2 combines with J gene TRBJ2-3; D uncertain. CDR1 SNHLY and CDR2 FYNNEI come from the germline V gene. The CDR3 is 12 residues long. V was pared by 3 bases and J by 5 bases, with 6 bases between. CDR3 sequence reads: CASSDVGDTQYF. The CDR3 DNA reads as TGTGCCAGCAGTGATGTGGGAGATACGCAGTATTTT.

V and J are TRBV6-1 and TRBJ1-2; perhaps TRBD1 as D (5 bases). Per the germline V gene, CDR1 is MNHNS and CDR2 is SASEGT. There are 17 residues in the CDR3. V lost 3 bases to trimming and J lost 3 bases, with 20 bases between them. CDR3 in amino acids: CASSDPGTPWEYYGYTF. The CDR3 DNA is TGTGCCAGCAGTGACCCTGGGACTCCATGGGAATACTATGGCTACACCTTC.

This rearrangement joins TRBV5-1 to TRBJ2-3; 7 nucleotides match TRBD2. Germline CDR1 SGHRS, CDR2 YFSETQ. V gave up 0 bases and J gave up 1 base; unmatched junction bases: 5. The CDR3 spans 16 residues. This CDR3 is CASSLAGTTGTDTQYF. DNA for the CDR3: TGCGCCAGCAGCTTGGCCGGGACTACCGGCACAGATACGCAGTATTTT.

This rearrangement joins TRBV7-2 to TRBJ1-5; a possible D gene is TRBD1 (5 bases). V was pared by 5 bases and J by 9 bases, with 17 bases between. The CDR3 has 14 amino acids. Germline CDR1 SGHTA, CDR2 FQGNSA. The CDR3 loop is CASSRRADHSPQHF. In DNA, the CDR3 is TGTGCCAGCAGCCGCAGGGCCGACCATTCGCCCCAGCATTTT.

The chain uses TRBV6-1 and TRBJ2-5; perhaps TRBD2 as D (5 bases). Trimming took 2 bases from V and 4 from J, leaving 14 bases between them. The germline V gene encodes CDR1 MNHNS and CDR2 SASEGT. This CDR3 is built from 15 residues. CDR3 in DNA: TGTGCCAGCAGTGAAATGCTAGGGCGGGCAGAGACCCAGTACTTC. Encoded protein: CASSEMLGRAETQYF.